These 23 T cell receptor beta chains came from one sample sequenced in a study of cytomegalovirus exposure and HLA in healthy donors. The PCR employed 60 Vbeta primers together with 13 Jbeta primers. Clones were sequenced by immunoSEQ multiplex PCR, and TCRdb holds only the in-frame ones, with some missing. The sample carries approximately 150,000 clones, about 80% recorded once. The sequenced sample was PBMCs. The receptors were gathered from a man in his forties or fifties in good health and CMV-seronegative.

The gene calls are TRBV18 and TRBJ1-1, with 8 bases identical to TRBD1. Per germline, CDR1 KGHSH and CDR2 LQKENI. J lost 0 bases, V lost 1 base, and 7 bases had no gene match. The CDR3 consists of 17 residues. The CDR3 DNA follows: TGTGCCAGCTCACCACTAGCAGGGGGCGAGGTGAACACTGAAGCTTTCTTT. Amino acids: CASSPLAGGEVNTEAFF.

CDR3 coding DNA: TGTGCCAGCAGTTTCTACGTGGGGGCCACAGATACGCAGTATTTT. This sequence encodes CASSFYVGATDTQYF. The chain employs TRBV27 and TRBJ2-3, with D tentatively TRBD1 (6 bases). V shed 3 bases and J shed 2 bases, with 12 bases lying between them. The CDR3 consists of 15 residues. CDR1 is MNHEY, CDR2 SMNVEV, per germline (reference sequence).

The chain employs TRBV19 and TRBJ2-1; the D is unclear. V was trimmed by 1 base and J by 9 bases, leaving 25 bases between them. Germline values: CDR1 LNHDA, CDR2 SQIVND (reference sequence). This CDR3 is 18 amino acids long. The CDR3 DNA follows: TGTGCCAGTAGTATAGCCCCTCGTGATAGCTTGAGTCGCTTTGAGCAGTTCTTC. The encoded protein is CASSIAPRDSLSRFEQFF.

The J gene is TRBJ2-3, the V gene TRBV7-3; TRBD2 matches at 12 bases. Germline CDR1 and CDR2: SGHTA and FQGTGA. With V trimmed by 4 bases and J by 7 bases, 6 bases remained unmatched. CDR3 size: 15 residues. The CDR3 nucleotides read TGTGCCAGCAGCTCTAGCGGGAGGGCCGGTCATACGCAGTATTTT. This codes for CASSSSGRAGHTQYF.

This clone has only one observation. The CDR3 DNA sequence: TGTGCCAGCAGCCCAGGGACTATTTACACAGATACGCAGTATTTT. Its protein is CASSPGTIYTDTQYF. The rearrangement uses TRBV7-6 and TRBJ2-3; 7 positions match TRBD2. The V and J ends lost 5 bases and 2 bases, in that order; junction bases with no gene match: 7. The CDR3 contains 15 residues. Germline assignment: CDR1 SGHVS and CDR2 FNYEAQ.

The chain is built from TRBV27 and TRBJ2-1, with 16 bases lining up with TRBD2. The trim removed 5 bases at V and 8 bases at J, leaving 3 bases unmatched. The CDR3 runs to 15 residues. CDR1 is MNHEY and CDR2 is SMNVEV in the germline V gene (reference sequence). DNA for the CDR3: TGTGCCAGCAGTCCGGGACTAGCGGGAGGGGATGAGCAGTTCTTC. Translating gives CASSPGLAGGDEQFF.

The chain joins TRBV29-1 to TRBJ1-3; 9 nucleotides match TRBD1. The CDR3 runs 13 residues. Per germline, CDR1 SQVTM and CDR2 ANQGSEA. The V segment lost 7 bases and the J segment 2 bases; nucleotides outside the gene matches: 3. Written as DNA, the CDR3 is TGCAGCGGACAGGGGGGTACTGGAAACACCATATATTTT. This encodes CSGQGGTGNTIYF. The whole variable domain, filled in from reference TRBV29-1 and TRBJ1-3, reads SAVISQKPSRDICQRGTSLTIQCQVDSQVTMMFWYRQQPGQSLTLIATANQGSEATYESGFVIDKFPISRPNLTFSTLTVSNMSPEDSSIYLCSGQGGTGNTIYFGEGSWLTVV.

This chain links TRBV7-3 with TRBJ2-3; 8 bases are a match to TRBD2. V was pared by 8 bases and J by 2 bases, with 6 bases of the junction left unmatched. This CDR3 has 14 residues. Germline V gene lookup returns CDR1 SGHTA and CDR2 FQGTGA. Here the CDR3 reads CASRGGAPTDTQYF. CDR3 coding DNA: TGTGCCAGCCGGGGGGGGGCTCCCACAGATACGCAGTATTTT.

The chain combines TRBV5-1 with TRBJ2-3; 8 positions agree with TRBD1. Germline V gene lookup returns CDR1 SGHRS and CDR2 YFSETQ. The trim removed 3 bases at V and 5 bases at J, leaving 2 bases unmatched. The CDR3 sequence is 13 residues long. The CDR3 DNA reads as TGCGCCAGCAGCTCACAGGGGGGAGATACGCAGTATTTT. Residues: CASSSQGGDTQYF.

The chain employs TRBV6-5 and TRBJ2-7, with 10 bases lining up with TRBD1. Trimming at V came to 6 bases and at J to 3 bases, leaving 5 bases not matched to a gene. Germline CDR1 reads MNHEY; CDR2 reads SVGAGI. The CDR3 extends over 14 amino acids. CDR3 region: CASRRGQGFYEQYF. DNA of the CDR3: TGTGCCAGCAGACGGGGACAGGGGTTCTACGAGCAGTACTTC.

The chain links TRBV27 to TRBJ1-2; no reliable D call. The germline CDR1 and CDR2 sequences are MNHEY and SMNVEV (reference sequence). The CDR3 extends over 14 amino acids. Trimming took 2 bases from V and 4 from J, leaving 11 bases between them. The CDR3 coding sequence is TGTGCCAGCAGTTTAAGGAGGGAGCTCTATGGCTACACCTTC. Encoded protein: CASSLRRELYGYTF.

V is TRBV5-5 and J is TRBJ2-3; 9 nucleotides line up with TRBD2. This CDR3 spans 18 amino acids. Unmatched junction bases numbered 11, after V lost 0 bases and J lost 3 bases. Looked up from germline, CDR1 is SGHKS and CDR2 is YYEKEE (reference sequence). Here the CDR3 DNA reads TGTGCCAGCAGCTTGGTGCGTTCCGGGGCGGGAGGGACAGATACGCAGTATTTT. Encoded protein: CASSLVRSGAGGTDTQYF.

This chain joins TRBV2 and TRBJ1-5; 7 bases fit TRBD1. The germline V gene has CDR1 SNHLY and CDR2 FYNNEI. The length of the CDR3 is 14 residues. V shed 7 bases, J shed 4 bases, and the junction held 7 bases outside the gene matches. The CDR3, as DNA: TGTGCCAGCAATGGACAGGAGACTAATCAGCCCCAGCATTTT. It codes for CASNGQETNQPQHF.

The CDR3, as DNA: TGTGCCAGCAGCCCTTCGACAAGGCCCATCTCCTACGAGCAGTACTTC. This encodes CASSPSTRPISYEQYF. The chain couples TRBV5-6 to TRBJ2-5; D remains unclear. The DNA end is a closer match to TRBJ2-7, so the J assignment may be wrong. The CDR3 covers 16 residues. The germline V gene has CDR1 SGHDT and CDR2 YYEEEE.

CDR3 nucleotides: TGCGCCAGCAGCTTGAGGCGGGAAGGCACAGATACGCAGTATTTT. Residues: CASSLRREGTDTQYF. The chain carries TRBV5-1 and TRBJ2-3; D may be TRBD2 (6 bases). From germline, CDR1 is SGHRS and CDR2 YFSETQ. V was clipped by 1 base and J by 1 base, with 10 bases between them. The CDR3 is 15 residues long.

The CDR3 DNA reads TGTGCCAGCAGTTCATTCACGGTGGGAGGGCCGAATGAGCAGTACTTC. This gives the protein CASSSFTVGGPNEQYF. The chain joins TRBV27 to TRBJ2-7; 7 nucleotides match TRBD2. Trimming at V came to 4 bases and at J to 7 bases, leaving 16 bases not matched to a gene. The CDR3 has 16 amino acids. Germline assignment: CDR1 MNHEY and CDR2 SMNVEV (reference sequence).

The chain is built from TRBV30 and TRBJ2-4, with 7 nucleotides matching TRBD1. The V gene end was trimmed by 2 bases and the J gene end by 12 bases; junction bases not matched to a gene: 13. CDR1 GTSNPN and CDR2 SVGIG come from the germline V gene (reference sequence). The CDR3 length is 14 residues. The CDR3 DNA is TGTGCCTGGAGTCGACAGGGCCGTCAGGACAGTCAGTACTTC. Its translation is CAWSRQGRQDSQYF.

The chain links TRBV27 to TRBJ2-7; 8 nucleotides match TRBD1. V shed 2 bases, J shed 6 bases, and the junction held 6 bases outside the gene matches. The CDR3 consists of 14 residues. Germline values: CDR1 MNHEY, CDR2 SMNVEV (reference sequence). The CDR3 sequence is CASSLSRGLGEQYF. CDR3 sequence (DNA): TGTGCCAGCAGTTTAAGCAGGGGGCTTGGCGAGCAGTACTTC.

This clone was counted a few times. The chain is built from TRBV5-1 and TRBJ2-1, with 13 bases matching TRBD2. Germline CDR1 SGHRS, CDR2 YFSETQ. The V gene end was trimmed by 0 bases and the J gene end by 3 bases; junction bases not matched to a gene: 6. The CDR3 runs to 18 residues. The CDR3 reads CASSLVPWTSGSYNEQFF. Here the CDR3 DNA reads TGCGCCAGCAGCTTGGTACCCTGGACTAGCGGGAGCTACAATGAGCAGTTCTTC. Based on the CDR3 plus reference TRBV5-1 and TRBJ2-1, the full variable domain is KAGVTQTPRYLIKTRGQQVTLSCSPISGHRSVSWYQQTPGQGLQFLFEYFSETQRNKGNFPGRFSGRQFSNSRSEMNVSTLELGDSALYLCASSLVPWTSGSYNEQFFGPGTRLTVL.

The chain recombines TRBV11-2 with TRBJ1-5; TRBD1 is a possible D gene (5 bases). From germline, CDR1 is SGHAT and CDR2 FQNNGV. The CDR3 extends over 16 amino acids. Trimming pared 0 bases from V and 3 bases from J, leaving 12 bases between. Here the CDR3 DNA reads TGTGCCAGCAGCTTAGATCAGACAGCCTTCAATCAGCCCCAGCATTTT. Its translation is CASSLDQTAFNQPQHF. Variable domain in full (rest from reference TRBV11-2 and TRBJ1-5): EAGVAQSPRYKIIEKRQSVAFWCNPISGHATLYWYQQILGQGPKLLIQFQNNGVVDDSQLPKDRFSAERLKGVDSTLKIQPAKLEDSAVYLCASSLDQTAFNQPQHFGDGTRLSIL.

The genes are TRBV2 and TRBJ2-2; 7 bases are shared with TRBD2. This CDR3 region has 14 residues. Germline CDR1 SNHLY, CDR2 FYNNEI. The V gene end was trimmed by 8 bases and the J gene end by 5 bases; junction bases not matched to a gene: 8. CDR3 DNA sequence: TGTGCCAGCGGAGGACTAGTCGTTACCGGGGAGCTGTTTTTT. Residues: CASGGLVVTGELFF.

Comment on this clone: In the same sample, other DNA sequences code for this CDR3. This chain connects TRBV28 to TRBJ2-3, with 8 bases matching TRBD2. This CDR3 comprises 12 residues. Germline CDR1 MDHEN, CDR2 SYDVKM. V lost 6 bases, J lost 5 bases, and 1 base stayed unmatched. This CDR3 reads CASRTSGDTQYF. The CDR3 DNA reads as TGTGCCAGCAGAACTAGCGGAGATACGCAGTATTTT.

The V gene is TRBV5-1, the J gene TRBJ2-1, with 7 bases that match TRBD2. V shed 4 bases and J 9 bases; nucleotides not matched to a gene: 13. CDR1 is SGHRS, CDR2 YFSETQ, per germline. This CDR3 comprises 15 residues. The CDR3 sequence: CASSPGSGSGSEQFF. For the CDR3, the DNA is TGCGCCAGCAGCCCGGGTAGCGGGTCAGGGAGTGAGCAGTTCTTC.